This TCR beta chain originates from a study of human T cells and chemical hapten exposure. Study information: Mainly, slight library volume differences in the pool made TCR yields vary. Findings of the study overall: High-frequency TCRs, those above 1 in 1000, stayed the same after DPC sensitization.

The V gene lost 7 bases and the J gene lost 0 bases, with 16 bases spanning the gap. The CDR3 contains 17 residues. Germline V CDR1 and CDR2: MNHEY, SVGAGI. Time point reported: healthy volunteer bleed at 6 weeks. It was unfractionated whole blood from which total RNA was extracted. This clonotype has at least ten counts. What it binds is not known. The library attached unique molecular identifiers to individual cDNA molecules. Using its own MiXCR run on the RACE reads, TCRdb lists one record per CDR3 protein. Altogether more than 75,000 distinct CDR3 sequences are present, over 7% being singletons, with the ten largest covering approximately 1.4%.

J is TRBJ2-6 and V is TRBV6-5, with D possibly being TRBD1 or TRBD2 (6 bases each). What was sequenced was whole blood. The TCR sequence derives from a male donor in good health. Some clones in this sample may be carry-over from other donors' samples. The CDR3 protein is CASTRRGRNSGANVLTF. DNA of the CDR3: TGTGCCAGCACCCGCCGGGGGCGTAACTCTGGGGCCAACGTCCTGACTTTC.